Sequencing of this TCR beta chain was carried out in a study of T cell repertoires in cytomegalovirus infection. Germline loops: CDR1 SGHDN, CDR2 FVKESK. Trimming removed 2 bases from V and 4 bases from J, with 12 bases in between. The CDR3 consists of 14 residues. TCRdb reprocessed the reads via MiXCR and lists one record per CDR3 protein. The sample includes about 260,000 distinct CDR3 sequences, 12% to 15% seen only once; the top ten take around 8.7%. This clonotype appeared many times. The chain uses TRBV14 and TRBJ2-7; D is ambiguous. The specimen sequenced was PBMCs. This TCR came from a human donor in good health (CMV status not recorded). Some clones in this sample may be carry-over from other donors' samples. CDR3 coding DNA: TGTGCCAGCAGCCAATTGTATAGGGTATACGAGCAGTACTTC. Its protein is CASSQLYRVYEQYF.